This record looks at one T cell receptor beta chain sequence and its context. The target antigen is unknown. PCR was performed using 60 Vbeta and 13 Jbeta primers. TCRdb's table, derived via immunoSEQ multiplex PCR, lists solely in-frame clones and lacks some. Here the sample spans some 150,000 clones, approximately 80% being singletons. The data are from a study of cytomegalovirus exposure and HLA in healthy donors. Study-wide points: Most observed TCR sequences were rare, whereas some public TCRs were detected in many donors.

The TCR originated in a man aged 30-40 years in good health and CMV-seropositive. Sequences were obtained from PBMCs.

CDR3 sequence: CASRPGQGVAATNEKLFF. In DNA, the CDR3 is TGTGCAAGTCGCCCCGGACAGGGGGTGGCTGCGACTAATGAAAAACTGTTTTTT. The chain is built from TRBV12-2 and TRBJ1-4; the D segment call TRBD1 is taken from the table without a DNA check. TRBV12-2 is marked as a pseudogene. The CDR3 runs to 18 residues.